These 17 T cell receptor beta chains share one sample of origin, sequenced in a study of blood T cell repertoires in COVID-19. Data came from immunoSEQ multiplex PCR; TCRdb stores just in-frame clones and leaves some out. Counted here are about 210,000 clones, 83% occurring once; the ten biggest clones make up roughly 8%. The sample consisted of peripheral blood. These TCRs come from a woman aged 50 to 65 with acute or convalescent COVID-19.

The V gene is TRBV7-2, the J gene TRBJ2-7; tentatively, D is TRBD2 (5 bases). Trimming removed 2 bases from V and 3 bases from J, with 11 bases in between. Germline values: CDR1 SGHTA, CDR2 FQGNSA. The CDR3 length is 14 residues. For the CDR3, the DNA is TGTGCCAGCAGCTTAATGGTGGAGGTCTACGAGCAGTACTTC. Translation: CASSLMVEVYEQYF.

The chain carries TRBV25-1 and TRBJ1-1; D not resolved. The CDR3 runs 12 residues. V was pared by 3 bases and J by 11 bases, with 13 bases between. Germline V gene sequence: CDR1 MGHDK, CDR2 SYGVNS. CDR3 sequence reads: CASSDRTRRAFF. CDR3 sequence (DNA): TGTGCCAGCAGTGACCGGACCAGGAGGGCTTTCTTT.

The genes are TRBV7-3 and TRBJ1-4; TRBD1 might be the D (5 bases). This CDR3 is built from 20 residues. The germline V gene has CDR1 SGHTA and CDR2 FQGTGA. The V end lost 3 bases, the J end lost 0 bases, and 23 bases lay between the germline ends. The chain's CDR3 is CASSFVAGTERSATNEKLFF. Here the CDR3 DNA reads TGTGCCAGCAGCTTCGTCGCCGGGACTGAGAGGAGTGCAACTAATGAAAAACTGTTTTTT.

This chain connects TRBV12-3 or TRBV12-4 to TRBJ2-5; 7 positions agree with TRBD2. J lost 0 bases, V lost 6 bases, and 1 base had no gene match. The CDR3 runs to 13 residues. CDR3 nucleotides: TGTGCCAGCAGAGCGGGAAACCAAGAGACCCAGTACTTC. Encoded protein: CASRAGNQETQYF.

V is TRBV19 and J is TRBJ1-5, with TRBD1 matching 8 bases. Per the germline V gene, CDR1 is LNHDA and CDR2 is SQIVND (reference sequence). CDR3 length: 15 amino acids. V was clipped by 11 bases and J by 0 bases; unmatched bases: 9. CDR3 coding DNA: TGTGCCGCGGGGGCAGGGGGCAATAGCAATCAGCCCCAGCATTTT. Residues: CAAGAGGNSNQPQHF.

J is TRBJ1-6 and V is TRBV10-3; 9 positions agree with TRBD1. The germline gives CDR1 ENHRY, CDR2 SYGVKD. The CDR3 runs to 15 residues. V dropped 1 base and J dropped 9; count of bases not matched to a gene: 4. As DNA, the CDR3 is TGTGCCATCAGTGAGTTCACAGGGGGCGGTTCACCCCTCCACTTT. Its protein is CAISEFTGGGSPLHF.

CDR3 residues: CASSSGGASGYNEQFF. The CDR3 bases are TGTGCCAGCAGTTCCGGGGGTGCCTCCGGATACAATGAGCAGTTCTTC. This chain uses TRBV28 with TRBJ2-1; tentative D call: TRBD2 (6 bases). The V gene lost 4 bases and the J gene lost 4 bases, with 17 bases spanning the gap. Germline values: CDR1 MDHEN, CDR2 SYDVKM. The CDR3 totals 16 residues.

V and J are TRBV27 and TRBJ2-3, with D perhaps matching TRBD2 (6 bases). Per the germline V gene, CDR1 is MNHEY and CDR2 is SMNVEV (reference sequence). V gave up 5 bases and J gave up 2 bases, with 14 bases separating them. The CDR3 has 15 amino acids. The CDR3 nucleotides are TGTGCCAGCAGTCCCCCCCGGACTACCACAGATACGCAGTATTTT. Its translation: CASSPPRTTTDTQYF.

The V gene is TRBV30, the J gene TRBJ2-1; 8 bases are a match to TRBD1. The CDR3 totals 17 residues. Germline trimming cut 6 bases from V and 1 base from J; bases unmatched to any gene: 14. The germline V gene has CDR1 GTSNPN and CDR2 SVGIG (reference sequence). As DNA, the CDR3 is TGTGCCTGTAATGGGGGACAGGCCCTCACTTCCTACAATGAGCAGTTCTTC. It encodes CACNGGQALTSYNEQFF.

The CDR3 sequence is CASSPGTSSVEETQYF. The CDR3 nucleotides read TGTGCCAGCAGCCCTGGGACTAGTAGTGTCGAAGAGACCCAGTACTTC. The chain joins TRBV5-8 to TRBJ2-5; TRBD2 agrees at 8 bases. The CDR3 runs 16 residues. V lost 4 bases, J lost 3 bases, and 11 bases stayed unmatched. Germline V CDR1 and CDR2: SGHTS, YDEGEE.

CDR3 DNA: TGTGCCAGCAGTTCTCAACTCCGGGACAGGGGTTACGAGCAGTACTTC. Its protein product is CASSSQLRDRGYEQYF. The chain has TRBV28 and TRBJ2-7, with 10 bases lining up with TRBD1. This CDR3 has 16 residues. Trimming cost V 4 bases and J 4 bases; bases outside gene matches: 10. Germline CDR1 MDHEN, CDR2 SYDVKM. The variable domain in full, with the rest retrieved from reference TRBV28 and TRBJ2-7, is DVKVTQSSRYLVKRTGEKVFLECVQDMDHENMFWYRQDPGLGLRLIYFSYDVKMKEKGDIPEGYSVSREKKERFSLILESASTNQTSMYLCASSSQLRDRGYEQYFGPGTRLTVT.

The chain combines TRBV11-2 with TRBJ1-2; possible D gene TRBD1, 5 bases. The CDR3 length is 13 residues. Deletions cut 6 bases from V and 4 bases from J, with 12 bases between. Germline CDR1 and CDR2: SGHAT and FQNNGV. CDR3 DNA: TGTGCCAGCAGACAGACCGGGGGCTATGGCTACACCTTC. It translates to CASRQTGGYGYTF.

The chain is built from TRBV15 and TRBJ2-7, with 10 bases fitting TRBD2. Germline loops: CDR1 LNHNV, CDR2 YYDKDF (reference sequence). Losses at the gene ends were 4 bases for V and 4 bases for J; bases not matched to a gene: 4. This CDR3 is built from 14 residues. The CDR3 is CATSKWTSGYEQYF. Written as DNA, the CDR3 is TGTGCCACCAGCAAGTGGACTAGCGGATACGAGCAGTACTTC.

The rearrangement uses TRBV7-3 and TRBJ2-2, with 9 positions matching TRBD1. V dropped 4 bases and J dropped 3; count of bases not matched to a gene: 6. Germline CDR1 and CDR2: SGHTA and FQGTGA. There are 16 residues in the CDR3. This CDR3 reads CASSSPGQGDTGELFF. Written as DNA, the CDR3 is TGTGCCAGCAGCTCTCCGGGACAGGGCGACACCGGGGAGCTGTTTTTT.

The J gene is TRBJ2-5, the V gene TRBV18; 16 bases agree with TRBD2. Germline loops: CDR1 KGHSH, CDR2 LQKENI. The CDR3 is made up of 18 amino acids. V was clipped by 4 bases and J by 0 bases; unmatched bases: 5. CDR3 region: CASSQGLAGGPNQETQYF. As DNA, the CDR3 is TGTGCCAGCTCACAGGGACTAGCGGGAGGGCCTAACCAAGAGACCCAGTACTTC.

The chain employs TRBV9 and TRBJ2-3, with TRBD2 matching 15 bases. This CDR3 has 15 residues. Germline assignment: CDR1 SGDLS and CDR2 YYNGEE. Trimming at V came to 2 bases and at J to 11 bases, leaving 6 bases not matched to a gene. Written as DNA, the CDR3 is TGTGCCAGCAGCGTCGGGACTAGCGGGGGGCGAGGGCAGTATTTT. Its translation: CASSVGTSGGRGQYF.

The rearrangement joins TRBV2 to TRBJ2-5, with D perhaps TRBD1 (6 bases). Trimming took off 11 bases at V and 4 bases at J, with 14 bases between the two ends. The germline CDR1 and CDR2 sequences are SNHLY and FYNNEI. The CDR3 runs to 12 residues. The CDR3 reads CAGTTEGETQYF. CDR3 in DNA: TGTGCCGGGACAACAGAGGGAGAGACCCAGTACTTC.